Listed below are T cell receptor beta chains from one sample, sequenced in a study of beta chain features in type 1 diabetes. TCRdb's copy holds only in-frame clones and misses some; the assay was immunoSEQ multiplex PCR. The repertoire includes under 400,000 clones, 14% of them detected once, and over 5% sits in the top ten. Sequencing was performed on central memory CD4+ T cells from blood. The receptors here all came from a man between 25 and 39 years old in good health. The conserved cysteine and the conserved F or W are not part of the CDR3 here.

v_call,cdr3_aa
TRBV7-2,ASSASGGNQPQH
TRBV5-4,ASSLASGRGEKLF
TRBV6-5,ASSAFRQTYT
TRBV6-1,ASSSGQTFYEQY
TRBV5-4,ASSQYPGGTQY
TRBV4-3,ASSQVGGATDTQY
TRBV25-1,ASSEGDRETQY
TRBV12-5,ASGFGLSSGNTIY
TRBV23-1,ASSQSGNPYEQY
TRBV18,ASSPRVQGTNQVQPQH
TRBV18,ASSPVTGNHEQY
TRBV5-6,ASSWGLQGNFGETQY
TRBV7-7,ASSLDGSLREQF
TRBV28,ASSSVYGYT
TRBV6-5,ASTPSQGGNEQF
TRBV18,ATSLGGVDEQY
TRBV7-2,ASSLGSSLSGNTVY
TRBV6-6,ASSYSTGRSPLH
TRBV30,AWSLGTPYEKLF
TRBV30,AWQDRGSYTGELF
TRBV7-2,ASSLERGQANLAKNIQY
TRBV7-2,ASSALRDRHGYT
TRBV19,ASSIEGLTEAF
TRBV5-6,ASSLVGGAVDSPLH
TRBV10-3,AISESGGYQPQH
TRBV6-6,ASSYIAGGLNTEAF
TRBV6-5,ASSYRGRRRAGELF
TRBV4-3,ASSQGTGTETQY
TRBV5-1,ASSSGQDVRGYT
TRBV19,ASSLVGGNTDTQY
TRBV4-3,ASSQELRAGERPEQF
TRBV9,ASSSHTVNTGELF
TRBV7-3,ASSPVASSNEQF
TRBV7-8,ASSPILGNQPQH
TRBV7-9,ASSSTGGANYGYT
TRBV7-9,ASSENGGATQY
TRBV18,ASAGVLDTEAF
TRBV5-4,ASSLAITGELF
TRBV5-1,ASSLAGTGGGYT
TRBV11-3,ASSSGTSVENEQF
TRBV20-1,SAGGVKEQY
TRBV7-9,ASSLMGGSSTEAF
TRBV9,ASSVGSLGNTEAF
TRBV30,AWSYGTGLFRGYT
TRBV11-2,ASSVGPQETQY
TRBV5-4,ASSSTSGTERYT
TRBV5-4,ASSSARGLQETQY
TRBV6-5,ASRVFHEQY
TRBV7-2,ASSLWTLNTGELF
TRBV6-6,ASSLELAGWAF
TRBV7-2,ASSSRTVTDTQY